The rows below give T cell receptor beta chains drawn from one sample of a study of immune evolution from preneoplasia to lung adenocarcinoma. Produced via immunoSEQ multiplex PCR; TCRdb's table is partial and in-frame only. The sample holds about 2,200 clones, under 90% seen once. Material: FFPE lung adenocarcinoma in situ tissue. The receptors here all came from a person between 70 and 80 years old with lung adenocarcinoma. Each CDR3 is given without its conserved first and last residue.

J: TRBJ2-1; length: 13; V: TRBV11-3; CDR3: ASSGSGRIKGEQF
J: TRBJ1-5; length: 13; V: TRBV6-6; CDR3: ASSYLDRADQPQH
J: TRBJ1-1; length: 13; V: TRBV7-3; CDR3: ASSLATAPNTEAF
J: TRBJ2-2; length: 14; V: TRBV7-2; CDR3: ASSPVAGAGWGELF
J: TRBJ2-3; length: 12; V: TRBV6-1; CDR3: ASDQGLETDTQY
J: TRBJ1-1; length: 10; V: TRBV6-5; CDR3: ASRKDRAEAF
J: TRBJ2-7; length: 16; V: TRBV18; CDR3: ASSPRPQRAGEFHEQY
J: TRBJ1-1; length: 13; V: TRBV28; CDR3: ASTPTGGWNTEAF
J: TRBJ2-3; length: 11; V: TRBV2; CDR3: ASSLAFSDTQY
J: TRBJ2-2; length: 15; V: TRBV4-1; CDR3: ASSRGGSSGFVGELF
J: TRBJ2-1; length: 13; V: TRBV6-5; CDR3: ASSYSGQVYNEQF
J: TRBJ1-4; length: 11; V: TRBV5-8; CDR3: ASSSRTKEKLF
J: TRBJ2-7; length: 15; V: TRBV6-1; CDR3: ASSEGLAGVHPYEQY
J: TRBJ2-7; length: 14; V: TRBV5-1; CDR3: ASSLGQSPILYEQY
J: TRBJ1-1; length: 13; V: TRBV29-1; CDR3: SGAAGGDPNTEAF
J: TRBJ2-5; length: 11; V: TRBV29-1; CDR3: SVAPTAKETQY
J: TRBJ2-1; length: 12; V: TRBV11-2; CDR3: ASSLAVVYNEQF
J: TRBJ2-6; length: 16; V: TRBV9; CDR3: ASSPGTASSSGANVLT
J: TRBJ1-2; length: 10; V: TRBV2; CDR3: ASKGGGYGYT